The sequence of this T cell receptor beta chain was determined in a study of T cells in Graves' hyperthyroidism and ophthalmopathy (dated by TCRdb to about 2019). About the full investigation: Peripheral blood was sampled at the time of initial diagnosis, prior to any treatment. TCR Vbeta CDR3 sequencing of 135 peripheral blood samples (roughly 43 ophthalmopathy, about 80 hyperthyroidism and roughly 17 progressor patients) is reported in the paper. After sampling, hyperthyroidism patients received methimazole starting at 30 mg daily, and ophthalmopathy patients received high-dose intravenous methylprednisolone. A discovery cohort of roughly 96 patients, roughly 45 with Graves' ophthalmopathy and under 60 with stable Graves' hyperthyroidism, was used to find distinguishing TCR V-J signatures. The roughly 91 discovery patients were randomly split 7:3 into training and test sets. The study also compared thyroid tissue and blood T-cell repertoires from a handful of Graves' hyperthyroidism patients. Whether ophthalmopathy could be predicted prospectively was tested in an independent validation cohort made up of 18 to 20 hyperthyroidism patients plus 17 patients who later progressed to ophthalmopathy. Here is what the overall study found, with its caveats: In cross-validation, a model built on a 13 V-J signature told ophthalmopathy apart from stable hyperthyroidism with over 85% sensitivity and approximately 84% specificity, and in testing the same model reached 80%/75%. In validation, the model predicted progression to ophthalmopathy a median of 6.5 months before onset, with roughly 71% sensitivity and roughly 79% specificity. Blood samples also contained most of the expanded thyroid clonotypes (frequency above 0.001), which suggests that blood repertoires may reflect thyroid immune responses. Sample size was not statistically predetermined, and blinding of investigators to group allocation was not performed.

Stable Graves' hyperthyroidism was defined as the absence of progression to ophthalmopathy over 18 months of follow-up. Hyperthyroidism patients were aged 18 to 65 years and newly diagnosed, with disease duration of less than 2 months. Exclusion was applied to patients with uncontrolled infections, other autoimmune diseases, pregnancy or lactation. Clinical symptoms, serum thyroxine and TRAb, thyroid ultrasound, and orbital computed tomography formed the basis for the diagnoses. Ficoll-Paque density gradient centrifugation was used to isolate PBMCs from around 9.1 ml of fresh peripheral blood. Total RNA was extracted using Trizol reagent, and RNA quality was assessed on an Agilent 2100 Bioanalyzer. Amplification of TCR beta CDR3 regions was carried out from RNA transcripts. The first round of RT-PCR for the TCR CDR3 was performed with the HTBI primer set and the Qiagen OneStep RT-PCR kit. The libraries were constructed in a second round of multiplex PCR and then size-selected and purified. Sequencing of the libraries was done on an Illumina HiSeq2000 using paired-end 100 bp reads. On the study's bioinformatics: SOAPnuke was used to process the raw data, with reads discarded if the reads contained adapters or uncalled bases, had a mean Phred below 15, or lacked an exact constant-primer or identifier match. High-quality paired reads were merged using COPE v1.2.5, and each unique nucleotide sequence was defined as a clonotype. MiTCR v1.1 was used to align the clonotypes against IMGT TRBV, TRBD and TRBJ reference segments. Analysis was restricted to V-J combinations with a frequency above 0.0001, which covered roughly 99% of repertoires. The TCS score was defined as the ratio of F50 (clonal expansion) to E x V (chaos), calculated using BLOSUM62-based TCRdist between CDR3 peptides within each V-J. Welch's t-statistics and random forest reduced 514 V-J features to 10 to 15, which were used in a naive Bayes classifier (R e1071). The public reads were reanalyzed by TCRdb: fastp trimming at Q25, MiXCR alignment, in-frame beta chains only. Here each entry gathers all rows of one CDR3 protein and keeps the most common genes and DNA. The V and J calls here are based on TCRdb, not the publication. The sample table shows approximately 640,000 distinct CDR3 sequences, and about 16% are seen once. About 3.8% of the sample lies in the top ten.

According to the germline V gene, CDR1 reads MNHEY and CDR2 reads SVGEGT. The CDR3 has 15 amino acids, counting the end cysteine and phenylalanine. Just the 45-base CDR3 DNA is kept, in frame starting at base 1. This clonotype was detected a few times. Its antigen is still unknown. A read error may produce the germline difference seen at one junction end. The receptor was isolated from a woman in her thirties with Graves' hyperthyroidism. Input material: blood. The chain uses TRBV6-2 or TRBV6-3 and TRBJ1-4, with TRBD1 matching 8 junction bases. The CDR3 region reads CASRDGQGRSEELFF. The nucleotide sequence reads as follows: TGTGCCAGCAGGGACGGACAGGGTCGGAGTGAAGAACTGTTTTTT.